These T cell receptor beta chains were read from a single sample in a study of blood T cell repertoires in COVID-19. Here immunoSEQ multiplex PCR was the method, and the copy in TCRdb shows in-frame clones only, minus some. The sample carries 450,000 or so clones, about nine tenths recorded once. Sequencing was performed on PBMCs or T cells enriched from blood (not recorded which). All receptors come from a man between 18 and 29 years old who had recovered from COVID-19. Each CDR3 is given without its conserved first and last residue. Each record gives: D gene, J gene, V gene, CDR3 protein. D genes are given only for firm matches.

D: -
J: TRBJ1-2
V: TRBV2
CDR3: ASVLGQPYGYT

D: -
J: TRBJ1-2
V: TRBV28
CDR3: ASSPPQGYGYT

D: -
J: TRBJ1-2
V: TRBV5-4
CDR3: ASSHRRVGEGYGYT

D: -
J: TRBJ1-2
V: TRBV28
CDR3: ASSPAGNYGYT

D: -
J: TRBJ1-2
V: TRBV7-9
CDR3: ASSLPPRGFDYGYT

D: -
J: TRBJ1-6
V: TRBV19
CDR3: ASSIEATTGFNSPLH

D: -
J: TRBJ2-2
V: TRBV10-3
CDR3: AISDSAGIATGELF

D: -
J: TRBJ1-1
V: TRBV5-1
CDR3: ASSLQGFDWSDTEAF

D: -
J: TRBJ2-1
V: TRBV27
CDR3: ASKSIGEQF

D: -
J: TRBJ2-1
V: TRBV4-1
CDR3: ASSQSQALPQVRF

D: TRBD2
J: TRBJ2-1
V: TRBV7-6
CDR3: ATTPRVGASGYNEQF

D: -
J: TRBJ1-4
V: TRBV7-8
CDR3: ASSRNSGSSEKLF

D: -
J: TRBJ1-1
V: TRBV5-4
CDR3: ASSSVENTEAF

D: -
J: TRBJ2-2
V: TRBV5-3
CDR3: ARSFAGARGGELF

D: -
J: TRBJ1-5
V: TRBV10-3
CDR3: AISEPKGGEGNQPQH

D: TRBD1
J: TRBJ1-2
V: TRBV7-8
CDR3: ATLRRDRDNYGYT

D: -
J: TRBJ1-4
V: TRBV4-1
CDR3: ASSQTTGRAEKLF

D: TRBD1
J: TRBJ1-2
V: TRBV27
CDR3: ASSMDRDYGYT

D: -
J: TRBJ1-2
V: TRBV13
CDR3: ASSFGESNYGYT

D: -
J: TRBJ2-7
V: TRBV7-9
CDR3: ASSASGTDSYEQY

D: -
J: TRBJ2-7
V: TRBV2
CDR3: ASVIGTPPSYEQY

D: -
J: TRBJ1-1
V: TRBV5-1
CDR3: ASSQSGALNTEAF

D: TRBD1
J: TRBJ2-1
V: TRBV3-1/TRBV3-2
CDR3: ASSQQGVSEQF

D: TRBD1
J: TRBJ1-5
V: TRBV6-2/TRBV6-3
CDR3: ASSSDRGLVNQPQH

D: TRBD2
J: TRBJ2-5
V: TRBV5-4
CDR3: ASSTRSRGGETQY

D: -
J: TRBJ1-3
V: TRBV4-1
CDR3: ASSQDRRDSSGNTIY

D: -
J: TRBJ1-1
V: TRBV12-3/TRBV12-4
CDR3: ASARGTEAF